This TCR beta chain is drawn from a study of blood T cells in healthy people across ages. General observations from the study: Reliance upon unsorted PBMCs precluded definitive naive versus antigen-experienced comparison. More naive CD4+ cells and higher diversity were found in long-lived than in aged donors.

Together with a sample-barcoded 5' primer, a J-beta primer mix was included in a second PCR lasting roughly 6 to 12 cycles. Every cDNA molecule carried a tag from a template-switch adaptor bearing 12 random nucleotides. No fewer than 3 million CDR3-containing paired-end reads came from each sample. TCRdb fed the 5' RACE reads into MiXCR, producing one record per CDR3 protein. The data contain about 1,500,000 distinct CDR3 sequences, 42% of them seen just once; the ten biggest clones take up less than 8%. A note on this clonotype: The antigen is not known.

The receptor was isolated from a woman under 30 in good health. The source material was blood.

Here the CDR3 reads CASGEGAGTGTSNYGYTF. Written as DNA, the CDR3 is TGTGCCAGCGGGGAGGGTGCCGGGACAGGAACATCTAACTATGGCTACACCTTC. The V call is TRBV4-2, the J call TRBJ1-2; 8 bases align to TRBD1. Germline-derived CDR1 and CDR2 are LGHNA and YNFKEQ. The CDR3 runs 18 residues. V lost 8 bases to trimming and J lost 0 bases; unmatched junction nucleotides: 17.